These T cell receptor beta chains were read from a single sample in a study of OX40 agonist ivuxolimab in advanced cancers. The data were produced by immunoSEQ multiplex PCR, yet TCRdb's version contains in-frame clones alone and is incomplete. The sample lists about 84,000 clones; roughly 80% were seen once. Sequencing was performed on CD4+ or CD8+ T cells sorted from blood, taken in a trial of the OX40 agonist ivuxolimab. Source of these receptors: an adult with an advanced solid tumor such as melanoma, head and neck, liver or kidney cancer. Both conserved end residues are part of each CDR3. D genes are given only for firm matches. Clone sizes are given selectively: once, few, many, or a class where the clone is expanded.

TRBV9,NA,TRBJ2-2,NA,TGTGCCAGCAGCGTTCAGGGGACGGACACCGGGGAGCTGTTTTTT,CASSVQGTDTGELFF
TRBV5-1,TRBD1,TRBJ1-3,NA,TGCGCCAGCAGTCAGGGGGCCTCTGGAAACACCATATATTTT,CASSQGASGNTIYF
TRBV28,NA,TRBJ2-2,NA,TGTGCCAGCGTCTCACGGAGGAACACCGGGGAGCTGTTTTTT,CASVSRRNTGELFF
TRBV19,TRBD1,TRBJ1-5,few,TGTGCCAGTAGTATCACAGGGGATCAGCCCCAGCATTTT,CASSITGDQPQHF
TRBV19,NA,TRBJ1-5,NA,TGTGCCAGTAGCCTGAGGGACCAGCCCCAGCATTTT,CASSLRDQPQHF
TRBV28,NA,TRBJ1-6,NA,TGTGCCAGCAGTTCTGGGGAGTTTAGGGAATCACCCCTCCACTTT,CASSSGEFRESPLHF
TRBV5-1,NA,TRBJ1-4,NA,TGCGCCAGCAGCAGGGGGTTATCCGAGATTGAAAAACTGTTTTTT,CASSRGLSEIEKLFF
TRBV18,NA,TRBJ2-3,NA,TGTGCCAGCTCACGAGTGGGGGCGGCAGATACGCAGTATTTT,CASSRVGAADTQYF
TRBV28,NA,TRBJ2-5,NA,TGTGCCAGCAGTTTCCGGACAGAGGGGGGAGAGACCCAGTACTTC,CASSFRTEGGETQYF
TRBV30,NA,TRBJ1-3,NA,TGTGCCTGGAGTGTAAGACGGGACTCTGGAAACACCATATATTTT,CAWSVRRDSGNTIYF